This T cell receptor beta chain originates from a study of cytomegalovirus exposure and HLA in healthy donors. The CDR3 runs to 14 residues. Trimming pared 1 base from V and 0 bases from J, leaving 6 bases between. CDR1 SGHTA and CDR2 FQGTGA come from the germline V gene. This clone was observed once. No antigen is known for it. Being one base from a much bigger clone, this may be a read error. PCR involved 60 Vbeta and 13 Jbeta primers. As originally analysed: Among the unique TCR beta chains that a later analysis counted, about 84 million in all, roughly 9.9 million were shared. Data came from immunoSEQ multiplex PCR; TCRdb stores just in-frame clones and leaves some out. The V and J calls and clone size come from that table; D and trimming were worked out from the DNA. The sample records 210,000 or so clones, about 83% being singletons. Broader study findings: Researchers reported that three CMV-associated chains were confirmed in vitro as CMV antigen-specific. Prediction of most subjects' HLA-A and HLA-B alleles by TCR beta sequences was reportedly accurate.

The sequenced material came from PBMCs. This TCR derives from a girl aged 10-17 years in good health and CMV-seronegative. The chain employs TRBV7-3 and TRBJ1-1, with D maybe TRBD1 (5 bases). The CDR3 DNA sequence: TGTGCCAGCAGCTTAAAGGGGATGAACACTGAAGCTTTCTTT. Translation gives CASSLKGMNTEAFF.